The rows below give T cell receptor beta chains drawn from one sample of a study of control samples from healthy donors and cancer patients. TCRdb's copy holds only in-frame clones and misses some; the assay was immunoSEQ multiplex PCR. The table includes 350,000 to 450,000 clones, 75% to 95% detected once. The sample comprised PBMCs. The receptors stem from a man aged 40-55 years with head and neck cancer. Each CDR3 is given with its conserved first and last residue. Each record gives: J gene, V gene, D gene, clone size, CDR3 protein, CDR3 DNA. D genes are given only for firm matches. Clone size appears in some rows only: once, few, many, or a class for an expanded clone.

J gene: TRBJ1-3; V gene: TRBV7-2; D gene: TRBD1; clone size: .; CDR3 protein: CASSLQQGSGNTIYF; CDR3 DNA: TGTGCCAGCAGCTTACAACAGGGGTCTGGAAACACCATATATTTT
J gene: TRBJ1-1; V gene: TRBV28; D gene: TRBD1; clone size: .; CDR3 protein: CASSLPQGDTEAFF; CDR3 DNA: TGTGCCAGCAGTTTGCCTCAGGGGGACACTGAAGCTTTCTTT
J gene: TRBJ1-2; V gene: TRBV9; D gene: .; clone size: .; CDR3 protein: CASSVVQNYGYTF; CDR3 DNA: TGTGCCAGCAGCGTGGTTCAGAACTATGGCTACACCTTC
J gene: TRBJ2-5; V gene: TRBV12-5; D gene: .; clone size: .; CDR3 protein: CASGFWDGRSTQYF; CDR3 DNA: TGTGCTAGTGGTTTCTGGGACGGAAGATCGACCCAGTACTTC
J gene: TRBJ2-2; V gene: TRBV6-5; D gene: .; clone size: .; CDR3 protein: CASGTPKTGELFF; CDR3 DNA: TGTGCCAGCGGGACCCCGAAAACCGGGGAGCTGTTTTTT
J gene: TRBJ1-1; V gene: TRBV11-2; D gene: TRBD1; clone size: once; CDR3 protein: CASSLRGQVNTEAFF; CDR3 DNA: TGTGCCAGCAGCTTAAGGGGACAGGTGAACACTGAAGCTTTCTTT
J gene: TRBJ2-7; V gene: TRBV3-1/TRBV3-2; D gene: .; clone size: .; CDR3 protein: CASSLEGELHF; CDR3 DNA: TGTGCCAGCAGCCTAGAGGGGGAGTTACACTTC
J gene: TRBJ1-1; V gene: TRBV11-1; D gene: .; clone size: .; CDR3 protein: CASTLEGTTEAFF; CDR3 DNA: TGTGCCAGCACCCTCGAGGGGACCACTGAAGCTTTCTTT
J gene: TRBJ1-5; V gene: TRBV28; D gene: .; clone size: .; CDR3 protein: CASRSAGAIHQPQHF; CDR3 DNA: TGTGCCAGCAGGTCCGCGGGGGCAATACACCAGCCCCAGCATTTT
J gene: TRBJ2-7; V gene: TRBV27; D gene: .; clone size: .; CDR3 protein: CASSLSALNTYEQYF; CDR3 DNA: TGTGCCAGCAGTTTATCGGCTCTTAATACCTACGAGCAGTACTTC
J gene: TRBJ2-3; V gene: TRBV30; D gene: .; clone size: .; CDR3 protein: CAWKIPSGPSTDTQYF; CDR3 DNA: TGTGCCTGGAAGATCCCGTCGGGCCCTAGCACAGATACGCAGTATTTT
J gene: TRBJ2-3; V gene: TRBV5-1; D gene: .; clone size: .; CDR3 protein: CASSSGVPTVDTQYF; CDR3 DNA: TGCGCCAGCAGCTCCGGCGTTCCCACAGTAGATACGCAGTATTTT
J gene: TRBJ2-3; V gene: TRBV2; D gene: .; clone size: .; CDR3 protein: CASKRGTDTQYF; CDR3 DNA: TGTGCCAGCAAGCGAGGCACAGATACGCAGTATTTT
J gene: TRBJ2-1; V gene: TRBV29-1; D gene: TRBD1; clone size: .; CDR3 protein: CSVLGVWGRQGVDEQFF; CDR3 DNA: TGCAGCGTTCTTGGGGTCTGGGGGAGACAGGGGGTCGATGAGCAGTTCTTC
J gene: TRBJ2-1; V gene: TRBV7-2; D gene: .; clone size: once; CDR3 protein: CASSPRPGLVYNEQFF; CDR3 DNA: TGTGCCAGCAGTCCCCGTCCGGGACTTGTTTACAATGAGCAGTTCTTC
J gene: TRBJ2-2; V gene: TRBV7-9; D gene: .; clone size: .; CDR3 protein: CASSPLVGGGTGELFF; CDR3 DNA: TGTGCCAGCAGCCCCCTCGTGGGAGGGGGCACCGGGGAGCTGTTTTTT
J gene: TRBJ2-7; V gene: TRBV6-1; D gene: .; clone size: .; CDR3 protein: CASSEAQEPAYEQYF; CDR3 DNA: TGTGCCAGCAGTGAAGCCCAGGAGCCTGCGTACGAGCAGTACTTC
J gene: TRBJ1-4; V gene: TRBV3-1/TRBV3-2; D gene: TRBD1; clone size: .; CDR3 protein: CASSQGGGRTNEKLFF; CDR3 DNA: TGTGCCAGCAGCCAAGGAGGGGGCAGGACTAATGAAAAACTGTTTTTT
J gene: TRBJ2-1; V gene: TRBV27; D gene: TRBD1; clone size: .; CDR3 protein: CASSFAGQGEFF; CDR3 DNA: TGTGCCAGCAGTTTTGCGGGACAGGGTGAGTTCTTC
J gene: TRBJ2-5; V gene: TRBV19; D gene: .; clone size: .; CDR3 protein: CASSKGRETQYF; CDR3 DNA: TGTGCCAGTAGTAAAGGGAGAGAGACCCAGTACTTC
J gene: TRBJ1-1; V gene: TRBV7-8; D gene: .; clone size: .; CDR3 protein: CATRGSAGTEAFF; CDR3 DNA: TGTGCCACCCGCGGTTCGGCCGGCACTGAAGCTTTCTTT
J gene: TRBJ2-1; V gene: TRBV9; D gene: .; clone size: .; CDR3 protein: CASSVARVNNEQFF; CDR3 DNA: TGTGCCAGCAGCGTAGCCAGGGTGAACAATGAGCAGTTCTTC
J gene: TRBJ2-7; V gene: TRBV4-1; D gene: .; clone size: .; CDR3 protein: CASSWADSGTYEQYF; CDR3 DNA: TGCGCCAGCAGCTGGGCAGATTCGGGCACCTACGAGCAGTACTTC
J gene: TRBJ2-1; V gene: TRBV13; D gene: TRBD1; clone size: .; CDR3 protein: CASSLEDRGSYNEQFF; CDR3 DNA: TGTGCCAGCAGCTTAGAAGACAGGGGCTCCTACAATGAGCAGTTCTTC
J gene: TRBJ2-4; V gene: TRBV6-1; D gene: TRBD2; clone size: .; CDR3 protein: CASSSNNEREDQYF; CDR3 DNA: TGTGCCAGCAGCTCCAATAATGAGCGGGAGGATCAGTACTTC
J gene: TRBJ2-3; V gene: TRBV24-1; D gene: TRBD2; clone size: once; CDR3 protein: CATSESSASGRGLVDTQYF; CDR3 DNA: TGTGCCACCAGTGAGTCATCTGCTAGCGGGCGGGGGCTGGTGGATACGCAGTATTTT
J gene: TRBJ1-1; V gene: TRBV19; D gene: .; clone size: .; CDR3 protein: CASSIWAGTEAFF; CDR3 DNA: TGTGCCAGTAGTATTTGGGCTGGCACTGAAGCTTTCTTT
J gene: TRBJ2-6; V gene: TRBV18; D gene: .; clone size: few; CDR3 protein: CASSPGRGGSSGANVLTF; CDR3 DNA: TGTGCCAGCTCACCGGGGCGAGGAGGGTCCTCTGGGGCCAACGTCCTGACTTTC
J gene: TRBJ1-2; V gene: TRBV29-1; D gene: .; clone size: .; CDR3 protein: CSTIGGVGYDYTF; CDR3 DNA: TGCAGCACAATCGGAGGGGTTGGATATGACTACACCTTC
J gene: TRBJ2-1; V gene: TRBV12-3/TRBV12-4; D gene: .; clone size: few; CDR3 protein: CASRSAQGGDFF; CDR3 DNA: TGTGCCAGCAGGAGCGCTCAGGGTGGGGATTTCTTC
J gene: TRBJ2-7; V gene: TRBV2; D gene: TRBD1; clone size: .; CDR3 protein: CASLLGTEYEQYF; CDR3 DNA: TGTGCCAGCCTCCTCGGGACAGAGTACGAGCAGTACTTC
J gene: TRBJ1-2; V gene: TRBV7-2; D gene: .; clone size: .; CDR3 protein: CASTPDSNYGYTF; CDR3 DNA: TGTGCCAGCACCCCGGACAGTAACTATGGCTACACCTTC
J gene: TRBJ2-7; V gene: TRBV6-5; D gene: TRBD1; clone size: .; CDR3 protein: CASSPGGSYEQYF; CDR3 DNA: TGTGCCAGCAGTCCAGGGGGTTCCTACGAGCAGTACTTC
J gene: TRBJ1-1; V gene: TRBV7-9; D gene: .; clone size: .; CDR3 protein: CASSLGQSTEAFF; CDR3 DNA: TGTGCCAGCAGCTTAGGTCAGAGCACTGAAGCTTTCTTT